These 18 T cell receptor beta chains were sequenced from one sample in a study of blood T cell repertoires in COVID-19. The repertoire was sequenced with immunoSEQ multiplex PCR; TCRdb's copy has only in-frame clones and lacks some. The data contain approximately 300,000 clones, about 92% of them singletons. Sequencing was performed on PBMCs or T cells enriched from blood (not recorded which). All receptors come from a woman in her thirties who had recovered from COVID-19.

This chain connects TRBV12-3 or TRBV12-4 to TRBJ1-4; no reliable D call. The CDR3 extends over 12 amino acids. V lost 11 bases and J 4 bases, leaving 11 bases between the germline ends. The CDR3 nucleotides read TGTGCCCCCGGGAAGCTTAATGAAAAACTGTTTTTT. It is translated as CAPGKLNEKLFF.

CDR3 region: CASSEVSEQYF. Written as DNA, the CDR3 is TGTGCCAGCAGTGAAGTGTCGGAGCAGTACTTC. The chain has TRBV2 and TRBJ2-7; D is ambiguous. In germline, CDR1 is SNHLY, CDR2 FYNNEI. V shed 1 base and J shed 7 bases, with 5 bases lying between them. This CDR3 region has 11 residues.

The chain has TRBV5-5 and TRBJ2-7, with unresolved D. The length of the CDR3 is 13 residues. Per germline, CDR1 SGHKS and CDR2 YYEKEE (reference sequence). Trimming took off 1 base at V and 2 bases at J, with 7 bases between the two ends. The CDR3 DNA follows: TGTGCCAGCAGCTTGCGACAACCCTACGAGCAGTACTTC. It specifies CASSLRQPYEQYF.

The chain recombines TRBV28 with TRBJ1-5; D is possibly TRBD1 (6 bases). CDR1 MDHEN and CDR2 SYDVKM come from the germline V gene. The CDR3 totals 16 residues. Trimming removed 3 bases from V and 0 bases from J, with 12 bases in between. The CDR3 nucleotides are TGTGCCAGCAGTTTTACAGGGCCTTATAGCAATCAGCCCCAGCATTTT. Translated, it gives CASSFTGPYSNQPQHF.

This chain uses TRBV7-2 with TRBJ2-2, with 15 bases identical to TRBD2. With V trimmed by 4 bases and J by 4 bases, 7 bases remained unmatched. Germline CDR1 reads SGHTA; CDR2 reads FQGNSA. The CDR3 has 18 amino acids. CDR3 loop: CASSSPRTSGGGTGELFF. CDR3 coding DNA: TGTGCCAGCAGCTCGCCGAGGACTAGCGGGGGGGGCACCGGGGAGCTGTTTTTT.

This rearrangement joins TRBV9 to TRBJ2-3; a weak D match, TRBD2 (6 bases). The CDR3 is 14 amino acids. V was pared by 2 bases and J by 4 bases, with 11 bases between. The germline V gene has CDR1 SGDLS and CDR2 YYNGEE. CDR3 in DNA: TGTGCCAGCAGCGTCGGGACTTTCGCAGATACGCAGTATTTT. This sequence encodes CASSVGTFADTQYF. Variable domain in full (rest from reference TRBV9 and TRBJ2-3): DSGVTQTPKHLITATGQRVTLRCSPRSGDLSVYWYQQSLDQGLQFLIQYYNGEERAKGNILERFSAQQFPDLHSELNLSSLELGDSALYFCASSVGTFADTQYFGPGTRLTVL.

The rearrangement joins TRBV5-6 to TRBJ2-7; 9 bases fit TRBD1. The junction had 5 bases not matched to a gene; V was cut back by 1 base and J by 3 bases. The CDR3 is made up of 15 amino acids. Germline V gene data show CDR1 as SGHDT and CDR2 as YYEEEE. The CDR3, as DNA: TGTGCCAGCAGCTTGTATATGGGACAGGGCTACGAGCAGTACTTC. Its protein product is CASSLYMGQGYEQYF.

CDR3 in amino acids: CASSFGLQETQYF. The CDR3 DNA reads as TGTGCCAGCAGCTTTGGACTACAGGAGACCCAGTACTTC. The chain has TRBV7-2 and TRBJ2-5; a weak D match, TRBD2 (6 bases). The V and J ends lost 3 bases and 5 bases respectively, with 10 bases between them. The CDR3 covers 13 residues. Per the germline V gene, CDR1 is SGHTA and CDR2 is FQGNSA.

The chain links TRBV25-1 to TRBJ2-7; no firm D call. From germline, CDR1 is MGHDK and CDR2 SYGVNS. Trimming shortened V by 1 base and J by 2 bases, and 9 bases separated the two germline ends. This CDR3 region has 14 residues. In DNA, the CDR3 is TGTGCCAGCAGTGAATTTGGCCAGACCTACGAGCAGTACTTC. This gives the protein CASSEFGQTYEQYF.

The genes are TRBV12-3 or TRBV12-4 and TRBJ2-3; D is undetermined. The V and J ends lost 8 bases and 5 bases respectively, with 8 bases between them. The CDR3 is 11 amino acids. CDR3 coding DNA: TGTGCCAGCGGCCTCATAGATACGCAGTATTTT. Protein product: CASGLIDTQYF.

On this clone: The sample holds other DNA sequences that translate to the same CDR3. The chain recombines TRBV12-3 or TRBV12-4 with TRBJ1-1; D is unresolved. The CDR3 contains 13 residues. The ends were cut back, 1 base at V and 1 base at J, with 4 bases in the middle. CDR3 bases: TGTGCCAGCAGTTTAGGCGGGAACACTGAAGCTTTCTTT. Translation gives CASSLGGNTEAFF.

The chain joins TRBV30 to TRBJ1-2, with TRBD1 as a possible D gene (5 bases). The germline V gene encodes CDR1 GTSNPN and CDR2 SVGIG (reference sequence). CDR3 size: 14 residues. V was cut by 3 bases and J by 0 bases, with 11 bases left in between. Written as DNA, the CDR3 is TGTGCCTGGAGGGTCGGGGGGGCTAACTATGGCTACACCTTC. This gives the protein CAWRVGGANYGYTF.

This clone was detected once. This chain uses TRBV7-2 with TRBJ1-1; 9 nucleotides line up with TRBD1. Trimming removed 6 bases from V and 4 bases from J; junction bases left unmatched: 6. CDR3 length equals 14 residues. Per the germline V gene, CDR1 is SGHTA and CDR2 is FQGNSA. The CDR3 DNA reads TGTGCCAGCAGTCGACAGGGGGGACCCACTGAAGCTTTCTTT. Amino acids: CASSRQGGPTEAFF.

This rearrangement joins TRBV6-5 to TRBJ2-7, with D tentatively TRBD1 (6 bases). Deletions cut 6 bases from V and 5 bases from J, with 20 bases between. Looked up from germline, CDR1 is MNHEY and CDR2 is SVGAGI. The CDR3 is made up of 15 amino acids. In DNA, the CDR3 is TGTGCCAGCAGCTACCGCAGGGGCTTTGGCAACGAGCAGTACTTC. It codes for CASSYRRGFGNEQYF.

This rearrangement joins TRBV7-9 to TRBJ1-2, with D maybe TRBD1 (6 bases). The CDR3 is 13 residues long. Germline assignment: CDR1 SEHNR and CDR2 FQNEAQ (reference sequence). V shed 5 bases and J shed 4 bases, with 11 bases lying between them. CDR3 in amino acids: CASSITGSYGYTF. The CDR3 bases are TGTGCCAGCAGCATAACAGGGAGCTATGGCTACACCTTC.

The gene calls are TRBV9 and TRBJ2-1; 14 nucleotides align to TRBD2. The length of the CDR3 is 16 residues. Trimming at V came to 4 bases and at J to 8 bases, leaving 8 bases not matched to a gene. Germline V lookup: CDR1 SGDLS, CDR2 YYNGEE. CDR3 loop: CASSPSGLAGVDEQFF. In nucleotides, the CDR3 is TGTGCCAGCAGCCCCTCGGGACTAGCGGGAGTAGATGAGCAGTTCTTC.

The DNA of the CDR3 is TGTGCCAGCAGCCAAGGACAGGGTTTGAACTATGGCTACACCTTC. Translating gives CASSQGQGLNYGYTF. The gene calls are TRBV3-1 (or the pseudogene TRBV3-2) and TRBJ1-2; TRBD1 agrees at 7 bases. Germline CDR1 is LGHDT and CDR2 is YNNKEL (reference sequence). The trim removed 1 base at V and 2 bases at J, leaving 4 bases unmatched. The CDR3 covers 15 residues.

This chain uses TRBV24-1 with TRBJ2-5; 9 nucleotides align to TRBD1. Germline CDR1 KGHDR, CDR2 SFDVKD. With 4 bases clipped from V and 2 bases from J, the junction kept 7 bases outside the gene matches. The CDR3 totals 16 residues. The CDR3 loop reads CATSEPGQGGQETQYF. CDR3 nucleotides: TGTGCCACCAGTGAGCCGGGACAGGGAGGGCAAGAGACCCAGTACTTC.